Below are 27 T cell receptor beta chains sequenced from a single sample in a study of blood T cell repertoires in COVID-19. The protocol was immunoSEQ multiplex PCR, while the TCRdb copy is restricted to in-frame clones and leaves out a portion. The repertoire holds approximately 360,000 clones, with roughly 90% as singletons. The sequenced sample consisted of peripheral blood. Receptors were obtained from a man in his forties or fifties with acute or convalescent COVID-19.

The gene calls are TRBV7-6 and TRBJ2-1; a possible D gene is TRBD1 (6 bases). CDR3 size: 13 residues. The V end was cut by 5 bases, the J end by 3 bases, with 8 bases between. Germline assignment: CDR1 SGHVS and CDR2 FNYEAQ. This CDR3 reads CASSPDSYNEQFF. The CDR3, as DNA: TGTGCCAGCAGCCCGGACAGCTACAATGAGCAGTTCTTC.

This clone has just a few counts. The gene calls are TRBV6-2 or TRBV6-3 and TRBJ1-5; D is undetermined. This CDR3 has 12 amino acids. Germline V lookup: CDR1 MNHEY, CDR2 SVGEGT. V was shortened by 2 bases and J by 5 bases, with 4 bases between the two germline ends. CDR3 sequence (DNA): TGTGCCAGCAGTTACGGAGATCAGCCCCAGCATTTT. This encodes CASSYGDQPQHF.

The chain couples TRBV28 to TRBJ1-1; 7 bases agree with TRBD1. Germline CDR1 is MDHEN and CDR2 is SYDVKM. The CDR3 runs 16 residues. The V segment lost 5 bases and the J segment 1 base; nucleotides outside the gene matches: 10. The CDR3 DNA follows: TGTGCCAGCAGTCCATGGGGGAACAGGGGGAACACTGAAGCTTTCTTT. It is translated as CASSPWGNRGNTEAFF.

The chain couples TRBV6-2 or TRBV6-3 to TRBJ1-1; D gene ambiguous. V was shortened by 2 bases and J by 1 base, with 11 bases between the two germline ends. The CDR3 consists of 15 residues. Looked up from germline, CDR1 is MNHEY and CDR2 is SVGEGT. The CDR3: CASSYGDIQNTEAFF. The CDR3, as DNA: TGTGCCAGCAGTTACGGTGACATACAGAACACTGAAGCTTTCTTT.

V gene TRBV5-4 combines with J gene TRBJ1-4; 10 bases line up with TRBD1. J gave up 7 bases and V 4 bases, and 7 bases lay outside the gene matches. The germline V gene encodes CDR1 SGHNT and CDR2 YYREEE (reference sequence). This CDR3 spans 15 amino acids. CDR3 residues: CASSPGTGEGEKLFF. As DNA, the CDR3 is TGTGCCAGCAGCCCCGGGACAGGGGAGGGTGAAAAACTGTTTTTT.

The rearrangement uses TRBV27 and TRBJ2-7; 9 bases line up with TRBD2. Trimming took 1 base from V and 4 from J; bases not matched to a gene: 5. Germline loops: CDR1 MNHEY, CDR2 SMNVEV (reference sequence). The CDR3 consists of 15 residues. The CDR3 DNA sequence: TGTGCCAGCAGTTTATATAGCGGGAGAGCGTACGAGCAGTACTTC. Translated, it gives CASSLYSGRAYEQYF.

V gene TRBV27 combines with J gene TRBJ2-1; TRBD2 agrees at 7 bases. The germline V gene encodes CDR1 MNHEY and CDR2 SMNVEV (reference sequence). V lost 10 bases and J lost 2; bases outside the gene matches: 5. This CDR3 is 13 amino acids long. CDR3 nucleotides: TGTGCCAAATGCGGGGGAACCTACAATGAGCAGTTCTTC. It codes for CAKCGGTYNEQFF.

The chain combines TRBV29-1 with TRBJ2-1; 7 bases are shared with TRBD1. This CDR3 is 14 amino acids long. The ends lost 5 bases at V and 2 bases at J; junction bases unmatched: 6. The germline gives CDR1 SQVTM, CDR2 ANQGSEA. CDR3 sequence (DNA): TGCAGCGTTCCCGGGACAGAAACCTACAATGAGCAGTTCTTC. As protein: CSVPGTETYNEQFF.

The chain uses TRBV23-1 and TRBJ1-2; 9 bases are a match to TRBD1. TRBV23-1 is an ORF for which the function is uncertain. This CDR3 is 18 amino acids long. Trimming took 9 bases from V and 0 from J; bases not matched to a gene: 17. CDR3 residues: CARYIGQGREWANYGYTF. CDR3 in DNA: TGCGCCAGATATATAGGACAGGGGAGGGAATGGGCTAACTATGGCTACACCTTC.

This clone has only a few counts. This chain connects TRBV7-9 to TRBJ1-2; no firm D call. The CDR3 has 12 amino acids. The germline gives CDR1 SEHNR, CDR2 FQNEAQ (reference sequence). Trimming stripped 4 bases from V and 8 bases from J, with 11 bases between. As DNA, the CDR3 is TGTGCCAGCAGCTCAGGAACTTGGGGCTACACCTTC. Its translation is CASSSGTWGYTF.

The chain is built from TRBV5-5 and TRBJ1-5, with 8 positions matching TRBD1. The CDR3 has 19 residues. The germline V gene has CDR1 SGHKS and CDR2 YYEKEE (reference sequence). The junction had 18 bases not matched to a gene; V was cut back by 5 bases and J by 2 bases. This chain's CDR3 is CASSSVYQGATARNQPQHF. The CDR3 DNA sequence: TGTGCCAGCAGTTCCGTTTATCAGGGGGCGACGGCCCGCAATCAGCCCCAGCATTTT.

This chain links TRBV27 with TRBJ2-1; 7 positions agree with TRBD1. Losses at the gene ends were 2 bases for V and 4 bases for J; bases not matched to a gene: 2. The CDR3 runs to 14 residues. The germline gives CDR1 MNHEY, CDR2 SMNVEV (reference sequence). CDR3 nucleotides: TGTGCCAGCAGTTTAGCGACAGGGTACAATGAGCAGTTCTTC. Its protein product is CASSLATGYNEQFF.

With respect to this clone: The same CDR3 can be traced to other DNA sequences in this sample. The chain uses TRBV18 and TRBJ1-4; 7 nucleotides line up with TRBD1. The V segment lost 4 bases and the J segment 4 bases; nucleotides outside the gene matches: 3. CDR1 KGHSH and CDR2 LQKENI come from the germline V gene. This CDR3 is 14 amino acids long. The chain's CDR3 is CASSQGQDNEKLFF. The CDR3 nucleotides read TGTGCCAGCTCACAAGGACAGGATAATGAAAAACTGTTTTTT.

CDR3 sequence: CASSRQGRAGYTF. CDR3 nucleotide sequence: TGTGCCAGCAGTAGACAGGGAAGAGCTGGCTACACCTTC. J is TRBJ1-2 and V is TRBV6-5; 7 nucleotides align to TRBD1. CDR3 size: 13 residues. The trim removed 5 bases at V and 7 bases at J, leaving 7 bases unmatched. The germline V gene has CDR1 MNHEY and CDR2 SVGAGI.

This clone was found once. The rearrangement uses TRBV24-1 and TRBJ1-2, with 7 nucleotides matching TRBD1. V lost 4 bases, J lost 4 bases, and 2 bases stayed unmatched. CDR3 length equals 13 residues. Germline values: CDR1 KGHDR, CDR2 SFDVKD. CDR3 residues: CATSERQGYGYTF. The DNA of the CDR3 is TGTGCCACCAGTGAGAGACAGGGCTATGGCTACACCTTC.

A remark on this clone: Different DNA sequences within this sample yield the same CDR3. The rearrangement joins TRBV5-4 to TRBJ2-7; 10 nucleotides line up with TRBD2. J was trimmed by 2 bases and V by 1 base; bases with no gene match: 3. Looked up from germline, CDR1 is SGHNT and CDR2 is YYREEE (reference sequence). This CDR3 comprises 15 residues. The CDR3 DNA reads TGTGCCAGCAGCTTGAGGACTAGCGGAACCTACGAGCAGTACTTC. It yields the protein CASSLRTSGTYEQYF. Complete variable domain (other parts from reference TRBV5-4 and TRBJ2-7): ETGVTQSPTHLIKTRGQQVTLRCSSQSGHNTVSWYQQALGQGPQFIFQYYREEENGRGNFPPRFSGLQFPNYSSELNVNALELDDSALYLCASSLRTSGTYEQYFGPGTRLTVT.

This CDR3 reads CASSLLNTIYF. CDR3 nucleotides: TGTGCCAGCAGCCTCCTAAACACCATATATTTT. The gene calls are TRBV5-5 and TRBJ1-3; D is unclear. CDR3 length: 11 residues. Trimming stripped 4 bases from V and 6 bases from J, with 5 bases between. Germline values: CDR1 SGHKS, CDR2 YYEKEE (reference sequence).

About this clone: The same CDR3 arises from other DNA sequences in this sample as well. This rearrangement joins TRBV9 to TRBJ1-1, with D possibly being TRBD1 (6 bases). Germline-derived CDR1 and CDR2 are SGDLS and YYNGEE. The V and J ends lost 2 bases and 4 bases respectively, with 9 bases between them. This CDR3 is 13 amino acids long. Written as DNA, the CDR3 is TGTGCCAGCAGCGTGGGCAGGGGCACTGAAGCTTTCTTT. It translates to CASSVGRGTEAFF.

This chain links TRBV27 with TRBJ1-1, with a tentative D call TRBD1 (6 bases). The V gene lost 1 base and the J gene lost 5 bases, with 11 bases spanning the gap. This CDR3 comprises 14 residues. Germline loops: CDR1 MNHEY, CDR2 SMNVEV (reference sequence). The CDR3 loop reads CASSLLGAQTEAFF. CDR3 coding DNA: TGTGCCAGCAGTTTATTGGGGGCGCAGACTGAAGCTTTCTTT.

The chain is built from TRBV20-1 and TRBJ1-6; no definite D call. Per germline, CDR1 DFQATT and CDR2 SNEGSKA (reference sequence). The CDR3 has 8 amino acids. CDR3 amino acids: CSRGPLHF. The CDR3 DNA reads TGCAGCCGCGGGCCGCTCCACTTT.

This clone was observed a few times. This chain connects TRBV19 to TRBJ1-1, with 7 bases identical to TRBD1. Germline assignment: CDR1 LNHDA and CDR2 SQIVND (reference sequence). Losses at the gene ends were 5 bases for V and 3 bases for J; bases not matched to a gene: 12. This CDR3 region has 16 residues. The CDR3 here is CASSVIPGGSDTEAFF. The CDR3 nucleotides read TGTGCCAGTAGTGTTATTCCAGGGGGGTCGGACACTGAAGCTTTCTTT. Combining the CDR3 with reference TRBV19 and TRBJ1-1 gives the whole variable domain DGGITQSPKYLFRKEGQNVTLSCEQNLNHDAMYWYRQDPGQGLRLIYYSQIVNDFQKGDIAEGYSVSREKKESFPLTVTSAQKNPTAFYLCASSVIPGGSDTEAFFGQGTRLTVV.

The chain carries TRBV28 and TRBJ1-2; D gene uncertain. Trimming left V 6 bases short and J 4 bases short, with 18 bases between. CDR3 length: 15 amino acids. Germline V gene lookup returns CDR1 MDHEN and CDR2 SYDVKM. The CDR3 sequence is CASRQNVGSPYGYTF. The CDR3 DNA reads as TGTGCCAGCAGACAAAATGTCGGGAGCCCCTATGGCTACACCTTC.

This chain connects TRBV20-1 to TRBJ1-2, with D possibly being TRBD1 (6 bases). The CDR3 totals 11 residues. Per the germline V gene, CDR1 is DFQATT and CDR2 is SNEGSKA (reference sequence). The V and J ends lost 2 bases and 6 bases respectively, with 7 bases between them. The CDR3 nucleotides are TGCAGTGCTAGAAGGGGGAATGGCTACACCTTC. This encodes CSARRGNGYTF.

V and J are TRBV29-1 and TRBJ2-6, with unresolved D. The CDR3 runs 15 residues. V gave up 4 bases and J gave up 0 bases, with 10 bases separating them. The V gene's germline CDR1 is SQVTM and CDR2 ANQGSEA. As DNA, the CDR3 is TGCAGCGTTGGTTTGACAAACTCTGGGGCCAACGTCCTGACTTTC. Translation: CSVGLTNSGANVLTF.

Concerning this clone: This specimen includes other DNA sequences encoding the same CDR3. This rearrangement joins TRBV19 to TRBJ2-6; no clear D gene. V lost 3 bases and J 0 bases, leaving 3 bases between the germline ends. CDR3 length: 14 residues. Looked up from germline, CDR1 is LNHDA and CDR2 is SQIVND (reference sequence). The DNA for the CDR3 is TGTGCCAGTAGTATCGGCTCTGGGGCCAACGTCCTGACTTTC. It is translated as CASSIGSGANVLTF. The full variable domain, in which reference TRBV19 and TRBJ2-6 provide the parts outside the CDR3, is DGGITQSPKYLFRKEGQNVTLSCEQNLNHDAMYWYRQDPGQGLRLIYYSQIVNDFQKGDIAEGYSVSREKKESFPLTVTSAQKNPTAFYLCASSIGSGANVLTFGAGSRLTVL.

The J gene is TRBJ2-7, the V gene TRBV5-1; TRBD1 aligns across 11 bases. The CDR3 totals 12 residues. Germline V lookup: CDR1 SGHRS, CDR2 YFSETQ. V dropped 7 bases and J dropped 4; count of bases not matched to a gene: 1. The CDR3 region has the DNA TGCGCCAGCCGGGACAGGGGGTACGAGCAGTACTTC. This codes for CASRDRGYEQYF.

The chain combines TRBV4-2 with TRBJ1-3; D is unclear. V was trimmed by 0 bases and J by 4 bases, leaving 13 bases between them. The CDR3 runs 16 residues. CDR1 and CDR2 (germline): LGHNA, YNFKEQ. DNA of the CDR3: TGTGCCAGCAGCCAAGAAACGCCAGGTTCCGGAAACACCATATATTTT. As protein: CASSQETPGSGNTIYF.